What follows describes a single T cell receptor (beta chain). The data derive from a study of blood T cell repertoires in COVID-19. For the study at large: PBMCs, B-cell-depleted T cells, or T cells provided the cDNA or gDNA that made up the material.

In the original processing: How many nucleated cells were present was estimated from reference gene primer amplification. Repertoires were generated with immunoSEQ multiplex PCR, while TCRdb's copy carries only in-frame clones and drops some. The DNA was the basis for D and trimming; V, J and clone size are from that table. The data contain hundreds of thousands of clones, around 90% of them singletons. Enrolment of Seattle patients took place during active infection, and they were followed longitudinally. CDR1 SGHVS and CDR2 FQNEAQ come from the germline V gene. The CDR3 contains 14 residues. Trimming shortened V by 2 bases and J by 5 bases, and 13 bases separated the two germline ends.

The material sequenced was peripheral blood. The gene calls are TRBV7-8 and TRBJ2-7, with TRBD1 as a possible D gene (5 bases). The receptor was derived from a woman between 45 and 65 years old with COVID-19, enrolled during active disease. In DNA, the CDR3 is TGTGCCAGCAGCTTACCGCCGGGCAGGGACGAGCAGTACTTC. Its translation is CASSLPPGRDEQYF.